The clone carrying this TCR beta chain was observed many times. Antigen specificity is unknown. With MiXCR, TCRdb reprocessed the PCR reads. The repertoire has 20,000 to 25,000 clones, approximately 25% of them found once; the top ten carry about 6.4%. The CDR3 is 16 amino acids. V gave up 2 bases and J gave up 5 bases; unmatched junction bases: 13. Germline V CDR1 and CDR2: DFQATT, SNEGSKA (reference sequence). Thyroid surgery was performed in patients who had received no treatment beforehand. The sample is drawn from a study of metastatic and nonmetastatic thyroid tumors. Study-wide points: Malignant thyroid tumors reportedly had TCR beta diversity that was significantly higher than in benign nodules, in blood and tumor.

Specimen: tumor tissue. This TCR was recovered from a female donor with papillary thyroid cancer or a benign thyroid nodule (not recorded which). Some clones in this sample may be carry-over from other donors' samples. The chain joins TRBV20-1 to TRBJ2-5, with 8 bases aligning to TRBD1. CDR3 DNA: TGCAGTGCTAGACCCCTCCTCAGGGGGCGCGGTGAGACCCAGTACTTC. Translation gives CSARPLLRGRGETQYF.